This T cell receptor beta chain was obtained from a study of cytomegalovirus exposure and HLA in healthy donors. Study-level findings and limits: Investigators reported 150 to 200 TCR beta chains as tied to cytomegalovirus. Most CMV-associated TCR beta chains were later found to appear HLA-restricted. Using a false discovery rate of 0.05, a later analysis showed that 16,951 TCR beta sequences were associated with HLA alleles.

In the PCR, 60 Vbeta and 13 Jbeta primers were used. Sequenced by immunoSEQ multiplex PCR; TCRdb stores in-frame clones only, minus some. The sample includes about 54,000 clones. Everyone who donated was a healthy bone marrow donor. Notes on this clone: Antigen: not known.

The CDR3 covers 17 residues. Germline V gene sequence: CDR1 SGHAT, CDR2 FQNNGV. Trimming at V came to 0 bases and at J to 2 bases, leaving 6 bases not matched to a gene. This TCR came from a woman aged 40 to 50 in good health and CMV-seronegative. The source material was PBMCs. This chain uses TRBV11-2 with TRBJ2-7; 11 bases line up with TRBD2. The CDR3 DNA reads TGTGCCAGCAGCTTAGATCGCCTAGCGGGAGGAACCTACGAGCAGTACTTC. Protein product: CASSLDRLAGGTYEQYF.